Below are 31 T cell receptor beta chains sequenced from a single sample in a study of blood T cell repertoires in COVID-19. Profiling relied on immunoSEQ multiplex PCR, and the TCRdb table lists in-frame clones only, not all of them. The repertoire includes some 260,000 clones, 75% to 95% of them detected once, and approximately 1.9% sits in the top ten. Sequenced input: PBMCs or T cells enriched from blood (not recorded which). These receptors came from a woman aged 18-35 years who had recovered from COVID-19.

This chain joins TRBV7-3 and TRBJ2-3, with TRBD2 matching 7 bases. Losses at the gene ends were 2 bases for V and 2 bases for J; bases not matched to a gene: 7. The CDR3 runs 16 residues. From germline, CDR1 is SGHTA and CDR2 FQGTGA. The chain's CDR3 is CASSLEGGGVTDTQYF. The DNA for the CDR3 is TGTGCCAGCAGCTTAGAGGGCGGGGGAGTCACAGATACGCAGTATTTT.

The chain links TRBV4-2 to TRBJ2-2, with 11 positions matching TRBD2. Trimming cost V 6 bases and J 4 bases; bases outside gene matches: 4. Germline CDR1 and CDR2: LGHNA and YNFKEQ. This CDR3 contains 15 residues. The chain's CDR3 is CASSRLAGRTGELFF. The CDR3, as DNA: TGTGCCAGCAGTCGACTAGCGGGACGCACCGGGGAGCTGTTTTTT.

The V call is TRBV20-1, the J call TRBJ2-4, with D possibly being TRBD2 (6 bases). The V gene's germline CDR1 is DFQATT and CDR2 SNEGSKA (reference sequence). The CDR3 is made up of 16 amino acids. V was clipped by 3 bases and J by 5 bases, with 20 bases between them. CDR3 coding DNA: TGCAGTGCTAGTCTCGACCACGGGGGAATGGAAAACATTCAGTACTTC. Amino acid sequence: CSASLDHGGMENIQYF.

The chain carries TRBV29-1 and TRBJ1-2; D possibly corresponds to TRBD1 (5 bases). Trimming removed 3 bases from V and 5 bases from J, with 22 bases in between. Germline CDR1 SQVTM, CDR2 ANQGSEA. CDR3 size: 16 residues. CDR3 sequence: CSVDPSGQGPYYGYTF. CDR3 bases: TGCAGCGTTGACCCCTCCGGGCAGGGTCCCTATTATGGCTACACCTTC.

V usage is TRBV11-2 and J usage is TRBJ2-3, with a possible D match to TRBD2 (5 bases). V gave up 0 bases and J gave up 4 bases, with 11 bases separating them. Germline V gives CDR1 SGHAT, CDR2 FQNNGV. CDR3 length: 15 residues. CDR3 sequence: CASSLDQLAPDTQYF. The CDR3 coding sequence is TGTGCCAGCAGCTTAGATCAGCTAGCCCCAGATACGCAGTATTTT.

The chain uses TRBV2 and TRBJ2-3; 7 nucleotides align to TRBD2. With V trimmed by 2 bases and J by 1 base, 6 bases remained unmatched. CDR3 length: 16 amino acids. Germline assignment: CDR1 SNHLY and CDR2 FYNNEI. The CDR3 DNA sequence: TGTGCCAGCAGTGAACTGCGGCTAGCGGGCACAGATACGCAGTATTTT. This gives the protein CASSELRLAGTDTQYF.

This chain links TRBV27 with TRBJ1-1; 9 nucleotides line up with TRBD1. Per the germline V gene, CDR1 is MNHEY and CDR2 is SMNVEV (reference sequence). The CDR3 has 14 residues. V gave up 3 bases and J gave up 5 bases; unmatched junction bases: 4. This CDR3 is CASSLADRGTEAFF. Written as DNA, the CDR3 is TGTGCCAGCAGTTTGGCAGACAGGGGGACTGAAGCTTTCTTT.

The rearrangement uses TRBV3-1 (or the pseudogene TRBV3-2) and TRBJ2-1; TRBD2 matches at 10 bases. Germline V gene sequence: CDR1 LGHDT, CDR2 YNNKEL (reference sequence). The V gene end was trimmed by 1 base and the J gene end by 9 bases; junction bases not matched to a gene: 9. CDR3 length: 16 amino acids. Written as DNA, the CDR3 is TGTGCCAGCAGCCAAGGAGTGGTTAGCGGGAGGAGTGAGCAGTTCTTC. It is translated as CASSQGVVSGRSEQFF.

V and J are TRBV27 and TRBJ1-2; 7 nucleotides agree with TRBD1. Unmatched junction bases numbered 7, after V lost 5 bases and J lost 4 bases. Germline CDR1 and CDR2: MNHEY and SMNVEV (reference sequence). The CDR3 sequence is 14 residues long. CDR3 amino acids: CASSPGGIGYGYTF. CDR3 sequence (DNA): TGTGCCAGCAGTCCAGGGGGTATTGGCTATGGCTACACCTTC.

With respect to this clone: Distinct nucleotide sequences in the sample also encode this CDR3. This chain joins TRBV19 and TRBJ1-5; TRBD1 agrees at 10 bases. V shed 3 bases and J 4 bases; nucleotides not matched to a gene: 0. CDR3 length equals 14 residues. Germline V gene sequence: CDR1 LNHDA, CDR2 SQIVND (reference sequence). The CDR3 sequence: CASSMGQGNQPQHF. CDR3 sequence (DNA): TGTGCCAGTAGTATGGGACAGGGGAATCAGCCCCAGCATTTT.

V gene TRBV28 combines with J gene TRBJ1-4; perhaps TRBD1 as D (5 bases). With 7 bases removed from V and 4 bases from J, the gap between germline ends came to 16 bases. Germline values: CDR1 MDHEN, CDR2 SYDVKM. CDR3 length: 15 residues. The CDR3 DNA sequence: TGTGCCAGCATCTTGGGCCCGGGACTTAATGAAAAACTGTTTTTT. This encodes CASILGPGLNEKLFF.

The chain carries TRBV6-5 and TRBJ2-4, with 9 bases identical to TRBD2. The ends lost 0 bases at V and 8 bases at J; junction bases unmatched: 2. The germline V gene encodes CDR1 MNHEY and CDR2 SVGAGI. CDR3 length: 14 amino acids. The CDR3 sequence is CASSYSQRGDIQYF. The CDR3 nucleotides read TGTGCCAGCAGTTACTCCCAGCGGGGGGACATTCAGTACTTC.

This chain connects TRBV24-1 to TRBJ2-3; tentative D call: TRBD2 (5 bases). CDR1 KGHDR and CDR2 SFDVKD come from the germline V gene. The length of the CDR3 is 13 residues. Trimming removed 8 bases at V and 2 bases at J, with 10 bases between. CDR3 amino acids: CATNQAATDTQYF. CDR3 nucleotides: TGTGCCACCAATCAAGCGGCCACAGATACGCAGTATTTT.

This chain uses TRBV3-1 (or the pseudogene TRBV3-2) with TRBJ1-2; D remains ambiguous. V lost 4 bases and J 9 bases, leaving 18 bases between the germline ends. This CDR3 is built from 14 residues. CDR1 and CDR2 from the germline V gene are LGHDT and YNNKEL (reference sequence). The CDR3 reads CASSPTRRSSRYTF. CDR3 nucleotides: TGTGCCAGCAGCCCCACCCGTAGATCGTCTCGCTACACCTTC.

V gene TRBV9 combines with J gene TRBJ1-1; D is undetermined. V shed 4 bases and J shed 5 bases, with 12 bases lying between them. Germline V gene lookup returns CDR1 SGDLS and CDR2 YYNGEE. This CDR3 region has 13 residues. The CDR3 is CASSPSLGTEAFF. The CDR3 DNA reads TGTGCCAGCAGCCCCTCTCTCGGGACTGAAGCTTTCTTT.

The chain links TRBV2 to TRBJ1-6; 9 bases fit TRBD1. V was clipped by 6 bases and J by 7 bases; unmatched bases: 13. Germline V lookup: CDR1 SNHLY, CDR2 FYNNEI. The CDR3 has 17 amino acids. The CDR3 loop reads CASRAGTGPQVNSPLHF. The CDR3, as DNA: TGTGCCAGCAGAGCCGGGACAGGGCCCCAGGTGAATTCACCCCTCCACTTT.

The V gene is TRBV2, the J gene TRBJ2-5; 7 bases line up with TRBD1. Germline values: CDR1 SNHLY, CDR2 FYNNEI. The CDR3 extends over 15 amino acids. With 4 bases clipped from V and 2 bases from J, the junction kept 7 bases outside the gene matches. CDR3 sequence: CASSGQGVTQETQYF. CDR3 sequence (DNA): TGTGCCAGCAGTGGGCAGGGGGTCACGCAAGAGACCCAGTACTTC.

The gene calls are TRBV5-4 and TRBJ1-5; D is possibly TRBD1 (6 bases). The CDR3 is 17 amino acids. V was shortened by 2 bases and J by 4 bases, with 19 bases between the two germline ends. CDR1 and CDR2 (germline): SGHNT, YYREEE (reference sequence). CDR3 loop: CASSFGPGHLGNQPQHF. CDR3 DNA: TGTGCCAGCAGCTTTGGACCGGGACACCTGGGGAATCAGCCCCAGCATTTT. Full variable domain (missing parts from reference TRBV5-4 and TRBJ1-5): ETGVTQSPTHLIKTRGQQVTLRCSSQSGHNTVSWYQQALGQGPQFIFQYYREEENGRGNFPPRFSGLQFPNYSSELNVNALELDDSALYLCASSFGPGHLGNQPQHFGDGTRLSIL.

The genes are TRBV6-5 and TRBJ2-7, with no clear D. V was cut by 6 bases and J by 0 bases, with 12 bases left in between. Germline values: CDR1 MNHEY, CDR2 SVGAGI. The CDR3 totals 14 residues. The CDR3 coding sequence is TGTGCCAGCAGCCCCTCACCCAGCTCCTACGAGCAGTACTTC. Its translation is CASSPSPSSYEQYF.

The chain joins TRBV10-1 to TRBJ1-1, with 9 positions matching TRBD1. Trimming cost V 6 bases and J 11 bases; bases outside gene matches: 10. The length of the CDR3 is 13 residues. Germline V lookup: CDR1 WNHNN, CDR2 SYGVQD (reference sequence). In DNA, the CDR3 is TGCGCCAGCAGCGCTAACAGGGGGCCTCTCGCTTTCTTT. As protein: CASSANRGPLAFF.

The chain recombines TRBV27 with TRBJ2-3; maybe TRBD2 (5 bases). The length of the CDR3 is 14 residues. V was clipped by 2 bases and J by 2 bases, with 8 bases between them. Germline assignment: CDR1 MNHEY and CDR2 SMNVEV (reference sequence). As DNA, the CDR3 is TGTGCCAGCAGTTTACTAGCTCCCACAGATACGCAGTATTTT. Its protein is CASSLLAPTDTQYF.

This chain links TRBV4-2 with TRBJ1-5; tentatively, D is TRBD1 (6 bases). V lost 4 bases, J lost 7 bases, and 14 bases lay in between. The length of the CDR3 is 14 residues. The V gene's germline CDR1 is LGHNA and CDR2 YNFKEQ. The CDR3 sequence is CASSRRGPGQPQHF. The CDR3 DNA is TGTGCCAGCAGCCGCAGGGGCCCCGGACAGCCCCAGCATTTT.

This chain links TRBV14 with TRBJ1-2, with a possible D match to TRBD1 (5 bases). The CDR3 is made up of 14 amino acids. V was trimmed by 4 bases and J by 3 bases, leaving 12 bases between them. Per the germline V gene, CDR1 is SGHDN and CDR2 is FVKESK. The CDR3 DNA follows: TGTGCCAGCAGCCGCTCAGGGAAAGACTATGGCTACACCTTC. Its translation is CASSRSGKDYGYTF.

The chain employs TRBV18 and TRBJ1-4, with a weak D call TRBD1 (5 bases). Trimming pared 1 base from V and 2 bases from J, leaving 11 bases between. Germline V lookup: CDR1 KGHSH, CDR2 LQKENI. This CDR3 spans 16 amino acids. CDR3 nucleotide sequence: TGTGCCAGCTCACCACGAGAAGGGGCCACTAATGAAAAACTGTTTTTT. This encodes CASSPREGATNEKLFF.

The genes are TRBV29-1 and TRBJ1-2; 7 nucleotides match TRBD1. The CDR3 runs to 14 residues. J lost 4 bases, V lost 2 bases, and 7 bases had no gene match. Looked up from germline, CDR1 is SQVTM and CDR2 is ANQGSEA. CDR3 residues: CSVESKGAIYGYTF. The CDR3 nucleotides read TGCAGCGTTGAAAGCAAGGGGGCAATCTATGGCTACACCTTC.

The chain recombines TRBV19 with TRBJ1-2; the D gene is possibly TRBD1 (6 bases). This CDR3 is 12 amino acids long. Germline CDR1 and CDR2: LNHDA and SQIVND (reference sequence). Trimming cost V 10 bases and J 4 bases, with 13 bases left between them. The CDR3 sequence: CAIRTEFYGYTF. The CDR3 DNA reads as TGTGCCATCCGGACAGAATTCTATGGCTACACCTTC.

This clone was detected a few times. This rearrangement joins TRBV3-1 (or the pseudogene TRBV3-2) to TRBJ2-3, with 7 bases lining up with TRBD2. V was clipped by 1 base and J by 5 bases; unmatched bases: 3. This CDR3 region has 14 residues. The germline V gene has CDR1 LGHDT and CDR2 YNNKEL (reference sequence). The CDR3 region has the DNA TGTGCCAGCAGCCAAGCAGCGGGGTTAGATACGCAGTATTTT. This gives the protein CASSQAAGLDTQYF.

The rearrangement uses TRBV5-4 and TRBJ2-2; 7 bases map to TRBD1. This CDR3 spans 16 amino acids. Germline V gives CDR1 SGHNT, CDR2 YYREEE (reference sequence). The junction had 6 bases not matched to a gene; V was cut back by 4 bases and J by 0 bases. CDR3 coding DNA: TGTGCCAGCAGCGGCTCCGGGACAGCGAACACCGGGGAGCTGTTTTTT. Encoded protein: CASSGSGTANTGELFF.

The chain combines TRBV3-1 (or the pseudogene TRBV3-2) with TRBJ1-1; 8 nucleotides align to TRBD1. Germline CDR1 reads LGHDT; CDR2 reads YNNKEL (reference sequence). V was pared by 3 bases and J by 7 bases, with 4 bases of the junction left unmatched. This CDR3 has 13 residues. The CDR3 region has the DNA TGTGCCAGCAGCCAGGTTGGACAGGGTGAAGCTTTCTTT. Amino acids: CASSQVGQGEAFF.

This sequence joins TRBV5-1 and TRBJ1-1, with TRBD1 as a possible D gene (6 bases). V gave up 4 bases and J gave up 5 bases, with 9 bases separating them. CDR1 and CDR2 (germline): SGHRS, YFSETQ. The CDR3 has 12 amino acids. CDR3 region: CASSRTGTEAFF. The CDR3, as DNA: TGCGCCAGCAGCCGAACAGGGACTGAAGCTTTCTTT.

V and J are TRBV6-5 and TRBJ1-1; no reliable D call. The CDR3 is 14 residues long. In germline, CDR1 is MNHEY, CDR2 SVGAGI. Between the trimmed V and J ends, which lost 6 bases and 10 bases, there was a span of 21 bases. For the CDR3, the DNA is TGTGCCAGCAGCTACGGTGGGAGGAAGGTGGGAGCTTTCTTT. Protein product: CASSYGGRKVGAFF.